The entry that follows covers one T cell receptor beta chain sequence. Its antigen is still unknown. V dropped 3 bases and J dropped 1 base, with 11 bases sitting between them. The CDR3 length is 15 residues. Germline V gene sequence: CDR1 SGDLS, CDR2 YYNGEE. This table comes from immunoSEQ multiplex PCR, and its TCRdb copy is limited to in-frame clones, with some not included. The profile shows under 110,000 clones, about 92% of them singletons. The data were obtained in a study of T cell responses to AZD1222 COVID-19 vaccine. Study findings and constraints: Baseline serostatus was positive in only a handful of AZD1222 recipients.

The sequencing used peripheral blood, collected 28 days after the second AZD1222 dose. This sequence was found in an adult who received the AZD1222 COVID-19 vaccine. The chain uses TRBV9 and TRBJ1-5; D call uncertain. CDR3 sequence reads: CASSGHAGSNQPQHF. The CDR3 region has the DNA TGTGCCAGCAGCGGTCACGCGGGAAGCAATCAGCCCCAGCATTTT.